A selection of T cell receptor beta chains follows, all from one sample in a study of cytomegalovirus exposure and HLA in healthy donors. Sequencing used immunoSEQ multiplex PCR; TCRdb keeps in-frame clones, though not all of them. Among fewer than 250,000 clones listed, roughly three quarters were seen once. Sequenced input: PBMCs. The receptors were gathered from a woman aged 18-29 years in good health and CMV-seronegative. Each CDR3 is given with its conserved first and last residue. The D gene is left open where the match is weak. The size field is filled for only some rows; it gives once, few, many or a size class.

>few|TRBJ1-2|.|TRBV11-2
TGTGCCAGCAGTACCCCTCGAGGGATCGATGGCTACACCTTC
CASSTPRGIDGYTF
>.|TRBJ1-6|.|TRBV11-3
TGTGCCAGCAGTTACCGAGCCCCCCGGGGTAATTCACCCCTCCACTTT
CASSYRAPRGNSPLHF
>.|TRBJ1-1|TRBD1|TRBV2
TGTGCCAGCAGTGGACAGGGAAGGAACACTGAAGCTTTCTTT
CASSGQGRNTEAFF
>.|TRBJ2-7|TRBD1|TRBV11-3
TGTGCCAGCAGCACCTCCGGGACAGGGTTCCACGAGCAGTACTTC
CASSTSGTGFHEQYF
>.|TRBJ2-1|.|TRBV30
TGTGCCTGGAGCGCAGGGGAGAGCTCCTACAATGAGCAGTTCTTC
CAWSAGESSYNEQFF
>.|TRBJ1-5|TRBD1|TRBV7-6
TGTGCCAGCAGCCAGGGACAGAATCAGCCCCAGCATTTT
CASSQGQNQPQHF
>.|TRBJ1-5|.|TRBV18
TGTGCCAGCTCGTTACAGCCTTATAGCAATCAGCCCCAGCATTTT
CASSLQPYSNQPQHF
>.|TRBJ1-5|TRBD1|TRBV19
TGTGCCAGTACCCCGGGACAGGGGGTGTCTCAGCCCCAGCATTTT
CASTPGQGVSQPQHF
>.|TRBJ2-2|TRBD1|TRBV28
TGTGCCAGCAGTTTTTATTGGACAGGCCTTCAAGTACCCACCGGGGAGCTGTTTTTT
CASSFYWTGLQVPTGELFF
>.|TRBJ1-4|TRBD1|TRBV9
TGTGCCAGCAGCGGGGGACAGAGAAATGAAAAACTGTTTTTT
CASSGGQRNEKLFF
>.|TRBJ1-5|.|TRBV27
TGTGCCAGCAGTTCCCTTAACCGGGAGCCCCAGCATTTT
CASSSLNREPQHF
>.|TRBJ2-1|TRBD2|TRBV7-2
TGTGCCAGCAGCCCCAGACTAGCGGGAGTAAATGAGCAGTTCTTC
CASSPRLAGVNEQFF
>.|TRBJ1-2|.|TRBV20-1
TGCAGTGCTCTGTCAGGGGTTGGCTACACCTTC
CSALSGVGYTF
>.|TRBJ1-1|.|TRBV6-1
TGTGCCCACCTGCCGGGACTAGTGGCCACTGAAGCTTTCTTT
CAHLPGLVATEAFF
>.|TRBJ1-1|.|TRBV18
TGTGCCAGCTTTACCACGGTTGACACTGAAGCTTTCTTT
CASFTTVDTEAFF
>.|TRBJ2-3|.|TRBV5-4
TGTGCCAGCAGCCTGGCTTCGAACCTCGGAGATACGCAGTATTTT
CASSLASNLGDTQYF
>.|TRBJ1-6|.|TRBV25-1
TGTGCCAGCAGTGAGAGCGGGGATCGGAGACCCCTCCACTTT
CASSESGDRRPLHF
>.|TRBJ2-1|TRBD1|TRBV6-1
TGTGCCAGCAGAGGTAGGACAGGGGGTAACAATGAGCAGTTCTTC
CASRGRTGGNNEQFF
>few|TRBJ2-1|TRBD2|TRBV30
TGTGCCTGGATTCCGGGACTAGCGGCCTACAATGAGCAGTTCTTC
CAWIPGLAAYNEQFF
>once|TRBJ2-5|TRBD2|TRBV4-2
TGTGCCAGCAGCCAAGAGCCCCGGGGGGGGGAGACCCAGTACTTC
CASSQEPRGGETQYF
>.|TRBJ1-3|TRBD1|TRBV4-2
TGTGCCAGCAGCCAAGGACAGGGGACCGGAAACACCATATATTTT
CASSQGQGTGNTIYF
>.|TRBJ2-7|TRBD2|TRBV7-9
TGTGCCAGCAGCACAGGGACTAGCGGGAGCCTACACTTC
CASSTGTSGSLHF
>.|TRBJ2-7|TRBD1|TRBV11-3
TGTGCCAGCAGTCCCCGACAGGGAAGCTCCTACGAGCAGTACTTC
CASSPRQGSSYEQYF
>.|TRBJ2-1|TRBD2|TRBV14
TGTGCCACCGCACTAGCGGGAGGCAATGAGCAGTTCTTC
CATALAGGNEQFF
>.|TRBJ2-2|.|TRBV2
TGTGCCAGCAGAATCACAGGGAAAGAGACCGGGGAGCTGTTTTTT
CASRITGKETGELFF
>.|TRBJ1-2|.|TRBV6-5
TGTGCCAGCAGTTACTCTTCTGGTCGGAACTATGGCTACACCTTC
CASSYSSGRNYGYTF
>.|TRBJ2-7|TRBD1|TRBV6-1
TGTGCCAGCAGTGAACCGGGACAGGGGGCCCACGAGCAGTACTTC
CASSEPGQGAHEQYF
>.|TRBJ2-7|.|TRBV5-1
TGCGCCAGCAGAGTGGGAGCGACCTACGAGCAGTACTTC
CASRVGATYEQYF
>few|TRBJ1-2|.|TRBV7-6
TGTGCCAGCAGCTTAGGACAGATAGACTATGGCTACACCTTC
CASSLGQIDYGYTF
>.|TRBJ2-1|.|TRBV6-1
TGTGCCAGCAGTGATTCGGGGGGCCCAATAACCGAGCAGTTCTTC
CASSDSGGPITEQFF
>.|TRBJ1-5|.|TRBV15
TGTGCCACCAGCAGAGACAGGGGCAATAGCAATCAGCCCCAGCATTTT
CATSRDRGNSNQPQHF
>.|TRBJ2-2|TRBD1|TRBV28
TGTGCCAGCAGTCATCCTGCTCCCAGCGACAGGGGTCGCACCGGGGAGCTGTTTTTT
CASSHPAPSDRGRTGELFF
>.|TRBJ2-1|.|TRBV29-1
TGCAGCACCCAACGGGACAATGAGCAGTTCTTC
CSTQRDNEQFF
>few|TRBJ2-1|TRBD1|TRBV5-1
TGCGCCAGCAGCTCAATTCCCGACAGGGGGGCTACGTCCAATGAGCAGTTCTTC
CASSSIPDRGATSNEQFF
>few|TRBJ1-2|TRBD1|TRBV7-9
TGTGCCAGCAGCCATAGCCGAGGGACAGCCTATGGCTACACCTTC
CASSHSRGTAYGYTF
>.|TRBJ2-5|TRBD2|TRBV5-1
TGCGCCAGCAGCCGTGGACTAGACTCGGAGACCCAGTACTTC
CASSRGLDSETQYF
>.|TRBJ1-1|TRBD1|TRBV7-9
TGTGCCAGCAGCCCGGCGACAGGGGGCTGGAACACTGAAGCTTTCTTT
CASSPATGGWNTEAFF
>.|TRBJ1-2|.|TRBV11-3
TGTGCCAGCAGCCGTTCAGGCTATGGCTACACCTTC
CASSRSGYGYTF
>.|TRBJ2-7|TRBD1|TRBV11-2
TGTGCCAGCAGCCAACTTCGGGACAGTCGCTACGAGCAGTACTTC
CASSQLRDSRYEQYF
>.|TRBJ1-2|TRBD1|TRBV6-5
TGTGCCAGCAGTTACGGGTTAGGGGGCGCAGACACCTTC
CASSYGLGGADTF
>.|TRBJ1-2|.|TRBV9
TGTGCCAGCAGCGTAGCCGGCGGTTCTGGCTATGGCTACACCTTC
CASSVAGGSGYGYTF
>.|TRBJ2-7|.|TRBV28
TGTGCCAGCGGGACTCCAGGTGGTCACGAGCAGTACTTC
CASGTPGGHEQYF
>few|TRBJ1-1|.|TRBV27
TGTGCCAGCAGTAGTCCCAGGGGAAAGGGGAACACTGAAGCTTTCTTT
CASSSPRGKGNTEAFF
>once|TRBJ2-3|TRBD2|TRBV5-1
TGCGCCAGCAGCTTGGGCCTAGCGGGGGGTAGCACAGATACGCAGTATTTT
CASSLGLAGGSTDTQYF
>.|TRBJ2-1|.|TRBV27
TGTGCCAGCAGTCCTACAGGGACAAGGGACAATGAGCAGTTCTTC
CASSPTGTRDNEQFF
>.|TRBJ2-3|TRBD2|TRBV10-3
TGTGCCATCAGTGAGCCGGGACTAGCGGGAGACAGCGGAGATACGCAGTATTTT
CAISEPGLAGDSGDTQYF
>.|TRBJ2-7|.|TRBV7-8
TGTGCCAGCAGCGACAATCGCTACGAGCAGTACTTC
CASSDNRYEQYF
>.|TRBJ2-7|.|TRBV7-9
TGTGCCAGCAGGGTCGGGACATCCGAGCAGTACTTC
CASRVGTSEQYF
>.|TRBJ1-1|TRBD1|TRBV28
TGTGCCAGCAGTTCCATGACAGGGATGAACACTGAAGCTTTCTTT
CASSSMTGMNTEAFF
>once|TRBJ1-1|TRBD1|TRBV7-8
TGTGCCAGCAGCTTGGGACAGGGGGAAACTGAAGCTTTCTTT
CASSLGQGETEAFF
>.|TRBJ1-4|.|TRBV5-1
TGCGCCAGCAGCGTTGGACAGATAGATGAAAAACTGTTTTTT
CASSVGQIDEKLFF
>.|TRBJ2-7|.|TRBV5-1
TGCGCCAGCAGCTTTGATGAGACTCTCCCCTCCTACGAGCAGTACTTC
CASSFDETLPSYEQYF
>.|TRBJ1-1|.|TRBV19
TGTGCCAGTACCGGCGGGGGGAGGAAGAACACTGAAGCTTTCTTT
CASTGGGRKNTEAFF
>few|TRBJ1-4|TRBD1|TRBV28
TGTGCCAGCCGATCAGGACAGGGAAGTGAAAAACTGTTTTTT
CASRSGQGSEKLFF
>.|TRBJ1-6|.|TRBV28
TGTGCCAGCAAGGACATATCAAATTCACCCCTCCACTTT
CASKDISNSPLHF